The present T cell receptor beta chain was sequenced within a study of blood T cell repertoires in COVID-19. Background on the study: Some COVID-19 samples were acute and others convalescent; all came from the United States, Italy and Spain. From T cells, B-cell-depleted T cells, or PBMCs came the material, which was cDNA or gDNA.

Using immunoSEQ multiplex PCR, the repertoire was profiled, and TCRdb retains in-frame clones only, with some absent. The table shows about 100,000 clones, with over 75% occurring only once. The CDR3 loop spans 13 amino acids. CDR1 and CDR2 (germline): WNHNN, SYGVQD (reference sequence). The V and J ends lost 6 bases and 3 bases, in that order; junction bases with no gene match: 5. The chain employs TRBV10-1 and TRBJ2-7, with 7 bases that match TRBD1. The sequencing input was peripheral blood. The clonotype was recovered from a human donor in a cohort sampled during active COVID-19. The CDR3 here is CASSPGQYYEQYF. CDR3 DNA sequence: TGCGCCAGCAGCCCGGGACAGTACTACGAGCAGTACTTC.